The rows below give T cell receptor beta chains drawn from one sample of a study of cytomegalovirus exposure and HLA in healthy donors. The data were produced by immunoSEQ multiplex PCR, yet TCRdb's version contains in-frame clones alone and is incomplete. The sample lists 160,000 or so clones; 60% to 80% were seen once. The sequencing sample was made of PBMCs. Every receptor here comes from a woman in her 30s in good health and CMV-seronegative. Each CDR3 is given with its conserved first and last residue. Fields, in order: J gene, V gene, clone size, D gene, CDR3 protein, CDR3 DNA. The D gene is left open where the match is weak. Only part of the rows carry a size: once, few, many, or a class if the clone is expanded.

J: TRBJ1-3
V: TRBV25-1
size: .
D: .
CDR3: CASSDRVNTIYF
DNA: TGTGCCAGCAGTGACAGGGTCAACACCATATATTTT

J: TRBJ2-3
V: TRBV29-1
size: .
D: .
CDR3: CSVVASTDTQYF
DNA: TGCAGCGTTGTAGCTAGCACAGATACGCAGTATTTT

J: TRBJ2-1
V: TRBV7-8
size: .
D: TRBD2
CDR3: CASSSLGRAHNEQFF
DNA: TGTGCCAGCAGCTCTTTGGGGAGGGCGCACAATGAGCAGTTCTTC

J: TRBJ1-5
V: TRBV30
size: .
D: .
CDR3: CAWSVREAQPQHF
DNA: TGTGCCTGGAGTGTCAGGGAGGCTCAGCCCCAGCATTTT

J: TRBJ2-2
V: TRBV27
size: .
D: .
CDR3: CASSFGRSTGELFF
DNA: TGTGCCAGCAGTTTCGGCAGGTCCACCGGGGAGCTGTTTTTT

J: TRBJ2-7
V: TRBV21-1
size: few
D: .
CDR3: CASILSGGPLYEQYF
DNA: TGTGCCAGCATATTAAGCGGGGGGCCGCTCTACGAGCAGTACTTC

J: TRBJ1-3
V: TRBV5-1
size: .
D: .
CDR3: CASSSTGISGNTIYF
DNA: TGCGCCAGCAGCTCTACAGGGATCTCTGGAAACACCATATATTTT

J: TRBJ1-5
V: TRBV30
size: .
D: .
CDR3: CAWSSTLSNQPQHF
DNA: TGTGCCTGGAGTTCGACACTTAGCAATCAGCCCCAGCATTTT

J: TRBJ1-5
V: TRBV6-1
size: .
D: .
CDR3: CASSEETGYGQPQHF
DNA: TGTGCCAGCAGTGAAGAAACAGGGTATGGTCAGCCCCAGCATTTT

J: TRBJ2-3
V: TRBV6-1
size: .
D: .
CDR3: CASSEFRQTDTQYF
DNA: TGTGCCAGCAGTGAATTCAGGCAGACAGATACGCAGTATTTT

J: TRBJ2-7
V: TRBV5-4
size: .
D: .
CDR3: CASSPWTAENSYEQYF
DNA: TGTGCCAGCAGCCCATGGACAGCTGAAAACTCCTACGAGCAGTACTTC

J: TRBJ1-1
V: TRBV7-9
size: .
D: TRBD1
CDR3: CASSRGTGGAGTEAFF
DNA: TGTGCCAGCAGCCGAGGGACAGGGGGCGCGGGGACTGAAGCTTTCTTT

J: TRBJ1-2
V: TRBV5-4
size: .
D: .
CDR3: CASSLGAGVGHGYTF
DNA: TGTGCCAGCAGCTTGGGCGCGGGAGTAGGCCATGGCTACACCTTC

J: TRBJ1-1
V: TRBV7-8
size: .
D: .
CDR3: CASSSEWWTEAFF
DNA: TGTGCCAGCAGCTCCGAGTGGTGGACTGAAGCTTTCTTT

J: TRBJ1-5
V: TRBV7-8
size: .
D: TRBD1
CDR3: CASSLSGTGGFIQPQHF
DNA: TGTGCCAGCAGCTTGAGTGGGACAGGGGGCTTCATTCAGCCCCAGCATTTT

J: TRBJ1-2
V: TRBV2
size: .
D: .
CDR3: CASRSTGSGYTF
DNA: TGTGCCAGCAGATCGACAGGATCAGGCTACACCTTC

J: TRBJ2-7
V: TRBV23-1
size: .
D: TRBD1
CDR3: CASSQRIHRGRPYEQYF
DNA: TGCGCCAGCAGTCAGCGGATCCACAGGGGGCGACCCTACGAGCAGTACTTC

J: TRBJ1-1
V: TRBV30
size: few
D: .
CDR3: CAWSVWMGANTEAFF
DNA: TGTGCCTGGAGTGTATGGATGGGGGCGAACACTGAAGCTTTCTTT